This passage covers 30 T cell receptor beta chains from one sample sequenced in a study of T cells in Graves' hyperthyroidism and ophthalmopathy. RNA transcripts served as the template for amplifying TCR beta CDR3 regions. HTBI primers drove first-round RT-PCR of the TCR CDR3. MiXCR, applied by TCRdb to the multiplex PCR reads, yields one record per CDR3 protein. The sample yields about 710,000 distinct CDR3 sequences, 16% seen once. The specimen sequenced was blood. The receptors here all came from a man between 18 and 35 years old with Graves' hyperthyroidism.

This clonotype was detected only a few times. The V and J genes are TRBV7-9 and TRBJ1-1, with D perhaps TRBD1 (5 bases). The CDR3 is 16 amino acids. Germline assignment: CDR1 SEHNR and CDR2 FQNEAQ (reference sequence). V was pared by 1 base and J by 2 bases, with 14 bases between. The chain's CDR3 is CASSLVGLTANTEAFF. CDR3 in DNA: TGTGCCAGCAGCTTAGTGGGCTTGACAGCTAACACTGAAGCTTTCTTT.

V gene TRBV20-1 combines with J gene TRBJ1-2, with TRBD1 matching 7 bases. Looked up from germline, CDR1 is DFQATT and CDR2 is SNEGSKA (reference sequence). The junction had 10 bases not matched to a gene; V was cut back by 4 bases and J by 8 bases. CDR3 size: 13 residues. The CDR3 here is CSATVPGQIGYTF. CDR3 sequence (DNA): TGCAGTGCTACCGTTCCGGGACAGATCGGCTACACCTTC.

This clonotype was picked up many times. The rearrangement links TRBV11-2 to TRBJ2-1; 9 nucleotides align to TRBD1. CDR3 length: 16 amino acids. CDR1 SGHAT and CDR2 FQNNGV come from the germline V gene. V trimming: 4 bases; J trimming: 4 bases; junction bases outside the gene matches: 8. The CDR3 spells CASSSTGTGSYNEQFF. CDR3 DNA: TGTGCCAGCAGCTCGACCGGGACAGGGTCATACAATGAGCAGTTCTTC.

This clonotype was recorded at least ten times. V is TRBV5-1 and J is TRBJ1-1; 7 bases agree with TRBD1. CDR3 length: 14 residues. The V and J ends lost 5 bases and 1 base, in that order; junction bases with no gene match: 5. Germline V gives CDR1 SGHRS, CDR2 YFSETQ. For the CDR3, the DNA is TGCGCCAGCAGTTCTGACAGGGCGAACACTGAAGCTTTCTTT. Translating it yields CASSSDRANTEAFF.

This clonotype was recorded at least ten times. This chain links TRBV7-2 with TRBJ1-1, with TRBD1 matching 7 bases. CDR1 is SGHTA, CDR2 FQGNSA, per germline. This CDR3 is built from 16 residues. V lost 5 bases and J lost 2; bases outside the gene matches: 11. The CDR3 region is CASSRGGGQLNTEAFF. CDR3 bases: TGTGCCAGCAGCCGCGGGGGGGGACAGCTAAACACTGAAGCTTTCTTT.

With respect to this clonotype: A much larger clone sits a single nucleotide away, making a read error possible. This chain connects TRBV20-1 to TRBJ2-3; no clear D gene. Germline V gene sequence: CDR1 DFQATT, CDR2 SNEGSKA (reference sequence). Trimming cost V 5 bases and J 3 bases, with 6 bases left between them. The CDR3 is made up of 11 amino acids. The CDR3 protein is CSASTTDTQYF. The CDR3 DNA reads TGCAGTGCTTCGACGACAGATACGCAGTATTTT.

This chain joins TRBV19 and TRBJ2-1; TRBD2 aligns across 16 bases. The CDR3 covers 17 residues. The ends lost 5 bases at V and 5 bases at J; junction bases unmatched: 6. Germline V gives CDR1 LNHDA, CDR2 SQIVND (reference sequence). The CDR3 reads CASSGGTSGREDNEQFF. The CDR3 DNA follows: TGTGCCAGTAGTGGGGGGACTAGCGGGAGGGAGGACAATGAGCAGTTCTTC.

The V gene is TRBV11-2, the J gene TRBJ2-6, with D tentatively TRBD2 (6 bases). The CDR3 is 15 amino acids. The germline CDR1 and CDR2 sequences are SGHAT and FQNNGV. V gave up 5 bases and J gave up 3 bases, with 11 bases separating them. Written as DNA, the CDR3 is TGTGCCAGCAGCCCCTCAGCGGGTGGGGCCAACGTCCTGACTTTC. Translated: CASSPSAGGANVLTF. The whole variable domain, remainder taken from reference TRBV11-2 and TRBJ2-6, is EAGVAQSPRYKIIEKRQSVAFWCNPISGHATLYWYQQILGQGPKLLIQFQNNGVVDDSQLPKDRFSAERLKGVDSTLKIQPAKLEDSAVYLCASSPSAGGANVLTFGAGSRLTVL.

This clonotype was seen a handful of times. J is TRBJ2-1 and V is TRBV7-9; TRBD2 matches 9 bases. J gave up 4 bases and V 2 bases, and 6 bases lay outside the gene matches. The germline CDR1 and CDR2 sequences are SEHNR and FQNEAQ (reference sequence). CDR3 length: 16 residues. CDR3 bases: TGTGCCAGCAGCTTACTGGTAGCGGGAGCGTACAATGAGCAGTTCTTC. Protein: CASSLLVAGAYNEQFF.

This clonotype was recorded many times. This rearrangement joins TRBV2 to TRBJ1-2, with a weak D call TRBD1 (5 bases). V was shortened by 4 bases and J by 5 bases, with 11 bases between the two germline ends. CDR1 and CDR2 from the germline V gene are SNHLY and FYNNEI. The CDR3 is made up of 13 amino acids. The CDR3 coding sequence is TGTGCCAGCAGTGGGGTCCAGGGATATGGCTACACCTTC. It translates to CASSGVQGYGYTF.

The table lists this clonotype with a few counts. The V gene is TRBV10-3, the J gene TRBJ2-7; TRBD2 aligns across 8 bases. Germline CDR1 ENHRY, CDR2 SYGVKD. The CDR3 totals 13 residues. V gave up 11 bases and J gave up 0 bases; unmatched junction bases: 6. CDR3 in DNA: TGTGCCCAACGGCGGGAGGACTCCTACGAGCAGTACTTC. Protein product: CAQRREDSYEQYF.

CDR3 sequence reads: CASSQVAGAYEQYF. The CDR3 bases are TGTGCCAGCAGCCAAGTTGCGGGAGCCTACGAGCAGTACTTC. The rearrangement links TRBV3-1 to TRBJ2-7, with 7 bases identical to TRBD2. Germline values: CDR1 LGHDT, CDR2 YNNKEL (reference sequence). The CDR3 has 14 residues. Trimming took 1 base from V and 2 from J; bases not matched to a gene: 2.

This chain links TRBV15 with TRBJ1-1, with a weak D call TRBD1 (5 bases). The CDR3 totals 15 residues. Trimming shortened V by 3 bases and J by 1 base, and 12 bases separated the two germline ends. The germline V gene has CDR1 LNHNV and CDR2 YYDKDF (reference sequence). For the CDR3, the DNA is TGTGCCACCAGCAGTGGAAAAACAGGGAACACTGAAGCTTTCTTT. It codes for CATSSGKTGNTEAFF. The entire variable domain, with the rest obtained from reference TRBV15 and TRBJ1-1, is as follows: DAMVIQNPRYQVTQFGKPVTLSCSQTLNHNVMYWYQQKSSQAPKLLFHYYDKDFNNEADTPDNFQSRRPNTSFCFLDIRSPGLGDTAMYLCATSSGKTGNTEAFFGQGTRLTVV.

The chain uses TRBV9 and TRBJ2-5, with TRBD1 identical over 9 bases. The germline V gene has CDR1 SGDLS and CDR2 YYNGEE. CDR3 length: 14 residues. V was pared by 0 bases and J by 5 bases, with 2 bases of the junction left unmatched. The CDR3 bases are TGTGCCAGCAGCGTAGACGGGACAGGGGAGACCCAGTACTTC. Protein: CASSVDGTGETQYF. The whole variable domain, filled in from reference TRBV9 and TRBJ2-5, reads DSGVTQTPKHLITATGQRVTLRCSPRSGDLSVYWYQQSLDQGLQFLIQYYNGEERAKGNILERFSAQQFPDLHSELNLSSLELGDSALYFCASSVDGTGETQYFGPGTRLLVL.

The J gene is TRBJ2-5, the V gene TRBV20-1; no definite D call. V lost 1 base and J 5 bases, leaving 14 bases between the germline ends. CDR3 length equals 14 residues. CDR1 is DFQATT, CDR2 SNEGSKA, per germline (reference sequence). CDR3 region: CSARGGRTRETQYF. DNA of the CDR3: TGCAGTGCTAGAGGGGGTCGAACCCGGGAGACCCAGTACTTC.

The V gene is TRBV7-8, the J gene TRBJ2-3, with 8 positions matching TRBD2. The CDR3 runs to 15 residues. Trimming cost V 3 bases and J 2 bases; bases outside gene matches: 4. In germline, CDR1 is SGHVS, CDR2 FQNEAQ. The CDR3 loop is CASSFLAGTTDTQYF. The CDR3 DNA reads TGTGCCAGCAGCTTTCTAGCGGGTACCACAGATACGCAGTATTTT.

This clonotype was seen many times. This chain joins TRBV7-9 and TRBJ2-1, with 10 bases matching TRBD2. This CDR3 has 16 amino acids. From germline, CDR1 is SEHNR and CDR2 FQNEAQ (reference sequence). V lost 7 bases and J lost 8; bases outside the gene matches: 14. DNA for the CDR3: TGTGCCAGCACCCAAACCGGGACTAGCGTAATCGATGAGCAGTTCTTC. It translates to CASTQTGTSVIDEQFF. The full variable domain, its missing parts supplied by reference TRBV7-9 and TRBJ2-1, is DTGVSQNPRHKITKRGQNVTFRCDPISEHNRLYWYRQTLGQGPEFLTYFQNEAQLEKSRLLSDRFSAERPKGSFSTLEIQRTEQGDSAMYLCASTQTGTSVIDEQFFGPGTRLTVL.

This clonotype has a count of ten or more. The chain has TRBV20-1 and TRBJ2-1, with D perhaps matching TRBD1 (6 bases). The CDR3 spans 14 residues. V was trimmed by 3 bases and J by 5 bases, leaving 14 bases between them. The germline gives CDR1 DFQATT, CDR2 SNEGSKA (reference sequence). CDR3 DNA sequence: TGCAGTGCTAGCCCCCCCGGGACAAACAATGAGCAGTTCTTC. This translates into CSASPPGTNNEQFF.

This clonotype was seen repeatedly, ten times or more. The chain links TRBV6-1 to TRBJ2-7; no clear D. From germline, CDR1 is MNHNS and CDR2 SASEGT. The CDR3 consists of 11 residues. The ends were cut back, 4 bases at V and 2 bases at J, with 3 bases in the middle. CDR3 DNA sequence: TGTGCCAGCAGTGGTGCCTACGAGCAGTACTTC. Translating gives CASSGAYEQYF.

This clonotype was recorded many times. The rearrangement links TRBV28 to TRBJ2-3; D is perhaps TRBD2 (10 bases). There are 23 residues in the CDR3. CDR1 is MDHEN and CDR2 is SYDVKM in the germline V gene. The V and J ends lost 3 bases and 0 bases respectively, with 34 bases between them. The CDR3 DNA follows: TGTGCCAGCAGTTTCCCCCGCTTTAAAGGGACAGGGCAGACTAGCGGGAGCACAGATACGCAGTATTTT. Translating gives CASSFPRFKGTGQTSGSTDTQYF.

V usage is TRBV5-1 and J usage is TRBJ1-2; a possible D gene is TRBD1 (6 bases). From germline, CDR1 is SGHRS and CDR2 YFSETQ. This CDR3 contains 13 residues. V was shortened by 4 bases and J by 7 bases, with 14 bases between the two germline ends. The DNA of the CDR3 is TGCGCCAGCAGCAACACAGGACAGTCTGGCTACACCTTC. Amino acid sequence: CASSNTGQSGYTF.

This clonotype turned up a few times. The genes are TRBV6-1 and TRBJ2-1; tentatively, D is TRBD1 (6 bases). In germline, CDR1 is MNHNS, CDR2 SASEGT. This CDR3 region has 13 residues. V lost 5 bases to trimming and J lost 7 bases, with 12 bases between them. CDR3 in amino acids: CASSINRANEQFF. The DNA for the CDR3 is TGTGCCAGCAGTATCAACAGGGCTAATGAGCAGTTCTTC.

Details on this clonotype: A much larger clone lies a single base off, so this may be a read error. The chain has TRBV6-2 or TRBV6-3 and TRBJ2-2; the match to TRBD2 covers 11 bases. The CDR3 extends over 19 amino acids. The germline CDR1 and CDR2 sequences are MNHEY and SVGEGT. The CDR3 reads CASLTPRLAGGSGVGEQFF. CDR3 DNA sequence: TGTGCCAGCCTAACCCCTCGGCTAGCGGGAGGAAGCGGAGTCGGGGAGCAGTTTTTT.

The chain recombines TRBV19 with TRBJ1-5, with 7 bases lining up with TRBD1. Trimming cost V 7 bases and J 5 bases; bases outside gene matches: 8. CDR1 LNHDA and CDR2 SQIVND come from the germline V gene (reference sequence). The CDR3 spans 14 residues. CDR3 bases: TGTGCCAGTAAGGACAGGCAATTTTATCAGCCCCAGCATTTT. Residues: CASKDRQFYQPQHF.

This clonotype has just a few counts. The chain joins TRBV6-2 or TRBV6-3 to TRBJ2-2; unclear D gene. V lost 0 bases to trimming and J lost 3 bases, with 14 bases between them. The CDR3 has 17 amino acids. CDR1 and CDR2 (germline): MNHEY, SVGEGT. CDR3 protein: CASSYSFGLVDTGELFF. The CDR3 DNA reads TGTGCCAGCAGTTACTCCTTCGGGCTAGTCGACACCGGGGAGCTGTTTTTT.

This clonotype was detected a few times. The chain uses TRBV11-2 and TRBJ2-7; 8 bases line up with TRBD1. The germline CDR1 and CDR2 sequences are SGHAT and FQNNGV. This CDR3 comprises 15 residues. Germline trimming cut 2 bases from V and 4 bases from J; bases unmatched to any gene: 7. In DNA, the CDR3 is TGTGCCAGCAGCTTAAGAACAGGGGGATTATACGAGCAGTACTTC. Residues: CASSLRTGGLYEQYF.

In this sample, this clonotype turned up many times. The chain couples TRBV4-1 to TRBJ1-1, with a weak D call TRBD1 (6 bases). Germline CDR1 MGHRA, CDR2 YSYEKL. V lost 0 bases to trimming and J lost 8 bases, with 10 bases between them. The CDR3 spans 13 residues. The CDR3 bases are TGCGCCAGCAGCCAAGAAAGAGGGACAGAAGCTTTCTTT. Translating gives CASSQERGTEAFF.

Ten or more counts support this clonotype. The V gene is TRBV11-3, the J gene TRBJ2-7; TRBD1 matches 8 bases. This CDR3 has 17 amino acids. The germline V gene encodes CDR1 SGHNT and CDR2 YENEEA. With V trimmed by 4 bases and J by 2 bases, 13 bases remained unmatched. CDR3: CASSSAGSGQGAYEQYF. The CDR3 nucleotides read TGTGCCAGCAGCTCGGCAGGTTCCGGACAGGGAGCCTACGAGCAGTACTTC.

This clonotype was recorded at least ten times. DNA for the CDR3: TGTGCCAGCAGTGAACTGGCGGGAGCCCAAGAGACCCAGTACTTC. Translated, it gives CASSELAGAQETQYF. V gene TRBV6-1 combines with J gene TRBJ2-5, with TRBD2 identical over 7 bases. Germline V gene sequence: CDR1 MNHNS, CDR2 SASEGT. Trimming removed 2 bases from V and 1 base from J; junction bases left unmatched: 4. The CDR3 is made up of 15 amino acids.

V and J are TRBV28 and TRBJ1-3; D ambiguous. The V end was cut by 6 bases, the J end by 0 bases, with 12 bases between. The CDR3 consists of 15 residues. In germline, CDR1 is MDHEN, CDR2 SYDVKM. CDR3 coding DNA: TGTGCCAGCAGGAGCGGAAGGATCTCTGGAAACACCATATATTTT. It translates to CASRSGRISGNTIYF.